This T cell receptor (beta chain) was recovered during a study of T-cell memory formation after mild COVID-19. Overall study results and limits: Clones contracting over day 15 to 85 were CD4/CD8 balanced, with later expanders leaning CD4+.

TCRdb fed the 5' RACE reads into MiXCR, producing one record per CDR3 protein. The sample yields a few hundred thousand distinct CDR3 sequences, more than 15% seen once. Points on this clonotype: Its specificity is not known.

Between the trimmed V and J ends, which lost 6 bases and 2 bases, there was a span of 15 bases. This CDR3 has 14 amino acids. CDR1 is DFQATT, CDR2 SNEGSKA, per germline (reference sequence). The sequence came from a man younger than 35 who had mild COVID-19 (a few samples of this study predate the infection). Cell type and time point are not known. The chain joins TRBV20-1 to TRBJ2-3; D assignment may be TRBD1 or TRBD2 (6 bases each). Sequencing was done on a sample of PBMCs or a T cell subset sorted from them (not recorded which). The CDR3, as DNA: TGCAGTGCAGCGTTTGGGGGGCCCACAGATACGCAGTATTTT. Translated: CSAAFGGPTDTQYF.